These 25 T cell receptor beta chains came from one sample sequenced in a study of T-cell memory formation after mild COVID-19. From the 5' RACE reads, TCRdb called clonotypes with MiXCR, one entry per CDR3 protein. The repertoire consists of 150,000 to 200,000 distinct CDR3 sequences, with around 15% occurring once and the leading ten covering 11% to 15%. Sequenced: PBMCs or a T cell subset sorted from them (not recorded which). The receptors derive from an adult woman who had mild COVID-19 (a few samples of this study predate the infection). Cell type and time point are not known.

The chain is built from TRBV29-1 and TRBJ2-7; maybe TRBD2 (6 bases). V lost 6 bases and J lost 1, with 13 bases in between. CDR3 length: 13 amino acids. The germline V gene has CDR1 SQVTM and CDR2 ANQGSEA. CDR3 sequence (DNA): TGCAGCGTGGCCCGCGGGAAGTCCTACGAGCAGTACTTC. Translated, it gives CSVARGKSYEQYF.

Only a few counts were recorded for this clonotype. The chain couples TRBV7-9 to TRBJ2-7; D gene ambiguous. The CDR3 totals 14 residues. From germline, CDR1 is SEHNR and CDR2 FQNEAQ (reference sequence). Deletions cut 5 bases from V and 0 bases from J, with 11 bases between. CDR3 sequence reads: CASSRLPSSYEQYF. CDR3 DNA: TGTGCCAGCAGCCGACTTCCTAGCTCCTACGAGCAGTACTTC.

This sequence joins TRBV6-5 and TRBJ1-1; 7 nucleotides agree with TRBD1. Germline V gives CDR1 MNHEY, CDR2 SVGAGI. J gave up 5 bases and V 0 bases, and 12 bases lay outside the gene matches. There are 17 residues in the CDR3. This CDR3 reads CASSYSTGIGGTTEAFF. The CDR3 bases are TGTGCCAGCAGTTACTCGACAGGGATAGGAGGAACGACTGAAGCTTTCTTT.

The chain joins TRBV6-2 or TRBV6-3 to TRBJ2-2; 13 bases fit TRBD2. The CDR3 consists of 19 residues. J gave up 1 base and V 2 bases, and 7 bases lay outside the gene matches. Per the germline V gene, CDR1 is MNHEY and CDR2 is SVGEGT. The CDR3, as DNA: TGTGCCAGCAGTTACACCGGACTAGCGGGAGCAGGGAACACCGGGGAGCTGTTTTTT. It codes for CASSYTGLAGAGNTGELFF.

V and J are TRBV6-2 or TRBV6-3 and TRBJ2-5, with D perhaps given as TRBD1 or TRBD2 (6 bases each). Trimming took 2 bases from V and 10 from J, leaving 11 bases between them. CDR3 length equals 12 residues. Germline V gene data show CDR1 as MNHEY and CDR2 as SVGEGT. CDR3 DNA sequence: TGTGCCAGCAGTTACAAGGGGGGAGGCCAGTACTTC. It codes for CASSYKGGGQYF.

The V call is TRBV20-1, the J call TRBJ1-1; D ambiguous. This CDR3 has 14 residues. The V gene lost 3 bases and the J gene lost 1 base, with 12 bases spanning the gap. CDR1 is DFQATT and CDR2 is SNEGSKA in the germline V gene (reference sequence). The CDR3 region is CSASARWSNTEAFF. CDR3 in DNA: TGCAGTGCTAGCGCCCGATGGTCGAACACTGAAGCTTTCTTT.

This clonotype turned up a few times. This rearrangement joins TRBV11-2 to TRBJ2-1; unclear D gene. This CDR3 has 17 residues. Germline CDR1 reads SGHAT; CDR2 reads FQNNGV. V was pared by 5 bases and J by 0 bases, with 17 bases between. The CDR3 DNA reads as TGTGCCAGCAGCCCCGAGGTGCCGTGGAGCTCCTACAATGAGCAGTTCTTC. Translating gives CASSPEVPWSSYNEQFF.

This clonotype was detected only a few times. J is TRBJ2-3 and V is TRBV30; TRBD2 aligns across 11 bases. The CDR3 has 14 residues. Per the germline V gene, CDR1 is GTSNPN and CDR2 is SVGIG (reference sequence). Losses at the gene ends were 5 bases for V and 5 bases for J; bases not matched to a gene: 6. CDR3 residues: CAWVLAGEGDTQYF. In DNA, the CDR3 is TGTGCCTGGGTACTAGCGGGAGAAGGAGATACGCAGTATTTT.

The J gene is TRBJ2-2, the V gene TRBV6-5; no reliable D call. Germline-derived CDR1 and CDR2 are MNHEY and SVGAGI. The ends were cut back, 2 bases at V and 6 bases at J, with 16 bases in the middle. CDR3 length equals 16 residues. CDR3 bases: TGTGCCAGCAGTTACGGTGCAGGATATTGGTCCGGGGAGCTGTTTTTT. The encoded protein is CASSYGAGYWSGELFF.

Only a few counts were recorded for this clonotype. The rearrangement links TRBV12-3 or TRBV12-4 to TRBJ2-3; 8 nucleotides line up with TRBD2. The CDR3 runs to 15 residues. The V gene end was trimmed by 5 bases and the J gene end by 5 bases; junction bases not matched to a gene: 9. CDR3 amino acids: CASSPMAGGRDTQYF. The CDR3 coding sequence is TGTGCCAGCAGTCCGATGGCGGGAGGCAGAGATACGCAGTATTTT.

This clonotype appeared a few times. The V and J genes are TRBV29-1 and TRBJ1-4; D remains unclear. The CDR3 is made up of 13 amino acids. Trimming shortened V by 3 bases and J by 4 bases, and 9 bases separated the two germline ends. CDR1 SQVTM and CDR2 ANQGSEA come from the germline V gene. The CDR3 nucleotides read TGCAGCGTTGACAGGCTATATAATGAAAAACTGTTTTTT. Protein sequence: CSVDRLYNEKLFF.

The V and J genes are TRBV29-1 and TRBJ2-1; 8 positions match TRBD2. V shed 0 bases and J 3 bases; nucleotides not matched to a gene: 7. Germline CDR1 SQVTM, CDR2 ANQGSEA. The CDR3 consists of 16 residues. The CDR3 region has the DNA TGCAGCGTTGAAGATTCGACTAGCGTCGGCTACAATGAGCAGTTCTTC. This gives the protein CSVEDSTSVGYNEQFF.

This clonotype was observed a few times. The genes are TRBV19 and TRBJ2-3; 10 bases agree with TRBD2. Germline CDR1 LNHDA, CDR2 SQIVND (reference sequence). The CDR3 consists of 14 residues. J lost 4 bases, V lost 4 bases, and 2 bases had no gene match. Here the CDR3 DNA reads TGTGCCAGTAGTAGAAGCGGGAGGGCAGATACGCAGTATTTT. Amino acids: CASSRSGRADTQYF.

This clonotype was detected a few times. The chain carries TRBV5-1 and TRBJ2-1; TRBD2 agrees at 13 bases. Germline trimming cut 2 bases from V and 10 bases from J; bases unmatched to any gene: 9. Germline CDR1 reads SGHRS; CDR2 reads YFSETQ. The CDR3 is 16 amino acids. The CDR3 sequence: CASSFRLAGGPGEQFF. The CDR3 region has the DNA TGCGCCAGCAGCTTCAGACTAGCGGGAGGCCCTGGGGAGCAGTTCTTC.

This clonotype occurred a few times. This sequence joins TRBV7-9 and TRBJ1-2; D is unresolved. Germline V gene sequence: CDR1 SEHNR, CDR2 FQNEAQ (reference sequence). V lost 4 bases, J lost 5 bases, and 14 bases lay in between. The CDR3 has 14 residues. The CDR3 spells CASSSNYGDYGYTF. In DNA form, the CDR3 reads TGTGCCAGCAGCTCGAACTACGGGGATTATGGCTACACCTTC.

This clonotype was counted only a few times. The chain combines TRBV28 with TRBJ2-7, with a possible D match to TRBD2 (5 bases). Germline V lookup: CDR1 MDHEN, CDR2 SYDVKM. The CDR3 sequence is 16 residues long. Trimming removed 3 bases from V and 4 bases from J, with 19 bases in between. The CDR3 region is CASSFSLAELAYEQYF. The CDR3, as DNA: TGTGCCAGCAGTTTCTCGCTAGCTGAACTGGCTTACGAGCAGTACTTC.

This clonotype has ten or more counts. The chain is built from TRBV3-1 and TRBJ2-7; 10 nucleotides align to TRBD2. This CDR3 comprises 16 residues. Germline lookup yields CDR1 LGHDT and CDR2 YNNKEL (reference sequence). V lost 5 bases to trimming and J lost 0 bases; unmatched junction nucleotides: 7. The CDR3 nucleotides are TGTGCCAGCAGCACACCGGGACTAGCGACCTCCTACGAGCAGTACTTC. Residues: CASSTPGLATSYEQYF.

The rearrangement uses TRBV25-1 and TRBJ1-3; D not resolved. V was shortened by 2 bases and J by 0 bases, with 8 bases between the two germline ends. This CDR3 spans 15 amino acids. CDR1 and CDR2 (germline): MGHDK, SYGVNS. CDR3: CASSERVHSGNTIYF. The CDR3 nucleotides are TGTGCCAGCAGTGAACGGGTACACTCTGGAAACACCATATATTTT.

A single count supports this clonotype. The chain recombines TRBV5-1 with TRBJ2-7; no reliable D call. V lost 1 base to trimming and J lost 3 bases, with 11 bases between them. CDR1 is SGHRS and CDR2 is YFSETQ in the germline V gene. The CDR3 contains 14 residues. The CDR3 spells CASSLNTLSYEQYF. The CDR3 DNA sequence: TGCGCCAGCAGCTTGAACACCCTGAGCTACGAGCAGTACTTC.

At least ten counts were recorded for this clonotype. DNA for the CDR3: TGCGCCAGCAGCTTGGGAACAGGGAATCACGAGCAGTACTTC. Its translation is CASSLGTGNHEQYF. The chain couples TRBV5-1 to TRBJ2-7; possible D gene TRBD1, 6 bases. The CDR3 is 14 amino acids. Germline-derived CDR1 and CDR2 are SGHRS and YFSETQ. V was trimmed by 0 bases and J by 5 bases, leaving 12 bases between them.

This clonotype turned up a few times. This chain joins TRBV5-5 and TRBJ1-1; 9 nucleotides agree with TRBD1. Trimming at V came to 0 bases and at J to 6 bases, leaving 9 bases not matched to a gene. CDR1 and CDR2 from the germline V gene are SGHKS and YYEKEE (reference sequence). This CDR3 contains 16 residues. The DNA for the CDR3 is TGTGCCAGCAGCTTGGAGGGGACGGACAGGGGTGCTGAAGCTTTCTTT. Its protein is CASSLEGTDRGAEAFF.

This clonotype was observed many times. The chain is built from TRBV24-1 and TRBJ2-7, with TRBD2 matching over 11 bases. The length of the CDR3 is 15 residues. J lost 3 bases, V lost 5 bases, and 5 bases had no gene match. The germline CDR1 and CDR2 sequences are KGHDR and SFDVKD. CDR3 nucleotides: TGTGCCACCAGTGCCCCCGGGACTAGCGGCTACGAGCAGTACTTC. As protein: CATSAPGTSGYEQYF.

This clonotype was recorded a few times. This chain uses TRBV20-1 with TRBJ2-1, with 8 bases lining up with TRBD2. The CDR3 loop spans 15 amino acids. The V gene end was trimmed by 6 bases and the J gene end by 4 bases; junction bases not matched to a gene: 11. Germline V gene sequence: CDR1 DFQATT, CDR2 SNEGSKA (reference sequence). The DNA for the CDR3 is TGCAGTGCAAGACCCCGGGGGGGACGGTACAATGAGCAGTTCTTC. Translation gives CSARPRGGRYNEQFF.

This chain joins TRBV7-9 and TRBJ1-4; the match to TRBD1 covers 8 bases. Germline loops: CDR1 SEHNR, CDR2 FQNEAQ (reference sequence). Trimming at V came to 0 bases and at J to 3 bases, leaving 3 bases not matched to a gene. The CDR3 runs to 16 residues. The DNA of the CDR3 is TGTGCCAGCAGCTTAGCGCGGACAGGGCCTAATGAAAAACTGTTTTTT. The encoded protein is CASSLARTGPNEKLFF.

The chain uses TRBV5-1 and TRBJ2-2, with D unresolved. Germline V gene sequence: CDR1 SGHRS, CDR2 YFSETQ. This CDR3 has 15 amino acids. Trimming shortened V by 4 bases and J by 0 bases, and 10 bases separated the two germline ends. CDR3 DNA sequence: TGCGCCAGCAGCCTGGGTTACGCGAACACCGGGGAGCTGTTTTTT. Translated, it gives CASSLGYANTGELFF.